This is a list of T cell receptor beta chains from one sample in a study of response to subunit inactivated influenza vaccine. TCRdb independently ran MiXCR on the RT-PCR reads; one entry per CDR3 protein. The sample yields about 570,000 distinct CDR3 sequences, 10% to 12% seen once. These records were also assigned to another study, of T cells expressing NK-cell markers.

This sample comprised PBMCs from blood, obtained on the day of vaccination. Receptor source: a man in his fifties who received an inactivated influenza vaccine. Both conserved end residues are part of each CDR3. A D gene is named only where the DNA matches it firmly. Rows give clone size only sometimes, using once, few, many, or a class for an expanded clone.

clone_size	d_call	v_call	j_call	cdr3_nt	cdr3_aa
few	.	TRBV15	TRBJ2-3	TGTGCCACCAGCAGACCTAGGACAGTTACAGATACGCAGTATTTT	CATSRPRTVTDTQYF
.	TRBD1	TRBV5-6	TRBJ1-4	TGTGCCAGCAGCCCCTACAGGGGAACTAATGAAAAACTGTTTTTT	CASSPYRGTNEKLFF
.	TRBD2	TRBV28	TRBJ2-2	TGTGCCAGCAGTCCGGAATGGGAGGGCCCGACCGGGGAGCTGTTTTTT	CASSPEWEGPTGELFF
.	.	TRBV18	TRBJ2-1	TGTGCCAGCTCACCAAGGGCCAGTTCCAATGAGCAGTTCTTC	CASSPRASSNEQFF
few	.	TRBV11-1	TRBJ2-1	TGTGCCAGCAGCCGACCCGAAAGGGGCCAGGGTGGGGCAGAAAATGAGCAGTTCTTC	CASSRPERGQGGAENEQFF
.	.	TRBV10-3	TRBJ2-5	TGTGCCACAACGACAGGGAGCGGGCGAGAGACCCAGTACTTC	CATTTGSGRETQYF
many	.	TRBV7-7	TRBJ2-5	TGTGCCAGCAGCTTAGCTCTCTCAGAGACCCAGTACTTC	CASSLALSETQYF
.	.	TRBV6-1	TRBJ1-6	TGTGCCAGTGGGCTGGGGGGAGGTAATTCACCCCTCCACTTT	CASGLGGGNSPLHF
.	.	TRBV19	TRBJ2-7	TGTGCCAGTAGTGCGAAAAGGGAAAGTTACGAGCAGTACTTC	CASSAKRESYEQYF
.	TRBD2	TRBV20-1	TRBJ2-1	TGCAGTGGCGGCGGGAGGAGTATCAATGAGCAGTTCTTC	CSGGGRSINEQFF
.	TRBD2	TRBV4-1	TRBJ2-3	TGCGCCAGCAGCCCCCACGGAACTAGCGGGGTCACAGATACGCAGTATTTT	CASSPHGTSGVTDTQYF
.	TRBD2	TRBV20-1	TRBJ2-7	TGCAGTGCTAGTTCCCCGCGGGAGTCTTACGAGCAGTACTTC	CSASSPRESYEQYF
.	.	TRBV28	TRBJ1-2	TGTGCCAGCAGTTTAGGACAGCACTATGGCTACACCTTC	CASSLGQHYGYTF
.	.	TRBV29-1	TRBJ2-7	TGCAGCGTGACGGAGAGGAGCTACGAGCAGTACTTC	CSVTERSYEQYF
few	TRBD1	TRBV7-9	TRBJ2-1	TGTGCCAGCGGAGGGCAGGGGGCGGCCTACAATGAGCAGTTCTTC	CASGGQGAAYNEQFF
many	TRBD2	TRBV12-3/TRBV12-4	TRBJ2-5	TGTGCCAGCAGAAAAGGACTAGACGAAGAGACCCAGTACTTC	CASRKGLDEETQYF
few	TRBD2	TRBV4-3	TRBJ2-1	TGCGCCAGCAGCCAAGGGCGGGGGAGGGGTCGCAATGAGCAGTTCTTC	CASSQGRGRGRNEQFF
.	.	TRBV4-3	TRBJ1-4	TGCGCCAGCAGCCAAGATGGGGGCCCTGCAACTAATGAAAAACTGTTTTTT	CASSQDGGPATNEKLFF
many	TRBD1	TRBV2	TRBJ2-1	TGTGCCAGCAGTCCCGGGACAGGCCGATGGAATGAGCAGTTCTTC	CASSPGTGRWNEQFF
.	TRBD2	TRBV7-9	TRBJ2-7	TGTGCCAGCAGGCCTGGACTAGCGGTCGAGCAGTACTTC	CASRPGLAVEQYF
.	.	TRBV7-2	TRBJ1-6	TGTGCCAGCAGCCCCCTCCAGGGTTCACCCCTCCACTTT	CASSPLQGSPLHF
.	.	TRBV6-1	TRBJ2-2	TGTGCCAGCAGGAGGTGGGTGGCGGACACCGGGGAGCTGTTTTTT	CASRRWVADTGELFF
.	TRBD1	TRBV6-5	TRBJ1-2	TGTGCCAGCAGTTACGTGAGGACAGGGGGCGGATATGGCTACACCTTC	CASSYVRTGGGYGYTF
.	TRBD2	TRBV5-1	TRBJ2-1	TGCGCCAGCAGCTTGGACGGGAGGGCGATGAATGAGCAGTTCTTC	CASSLDGRAMNEQFF
few	.	TRBV12-3/TRBV12-4	TRBJ2-2	TGTGCCAGCAGTTTATCCAAGGTCTTGACCGGGGAGCTGTTTTTT	CASSLSKVLTGELFF
few	TRBD2	TRBV20-1	TRBJ2-3	TGCAGTGCTATCAGAAGCGGGGGCACAGATACGCAGTATTTT	CSAIRSGGTDTQYF
.	.	TRBV6-1	TRBJ2-1	TGTGCCAGCAGGATAGACAGTTACAATGAGCAGTTCTTC	CASRIDSYNEQFF
many	TRBD1	TRBV12-3/TRBV12-4	TRBJ1-6	TGTGCCAGCAGGACCGGGACAGGGGCGTATTCACCCCTCCACTTT	CASRTGTGAYSPLHF
few	TRBD2	TRBV12-3/TRBV12-4	TRBJ2-1	TGTGCCAGCAGTTTAAGGTCGAGCGGGGGGAGGAGGGATGAGCAGTTCTTC	CASSLRSSGGRRDEQFF
few	.	TRBV4-2	TRBJ2-3	TGTGCCAGCAGCCAAGATCTCTTTGGCGGGGTCATGGTCTCAGATACGCAGTATTTT	CASSQDLFGGVMVSDTQYF
.	.	TRBV5-1	TRBJ2-1	TGCGCCAGCAGAAAAGAGGGGTTCCCCTACAATGAGCAGTTCTTC	CASRKEGFPYNEQFF
many	.	TRBV4-3	TRBJ2-2	TGCGCCAGCAGCCGCATACGATCCGGGGAGCTGTTTTTT	CASSRIRSGELFF
.	TRBD2	TRBV6-5	TRBJ2-5	TGTGCCAGCAGTTACAGGACTAGCGGGGGGAAAGAGACCCAGTACTTC	CASSYRTSGGKETQYF
.	.	TRBV18	TRBJ2-5	TGTGCCAGCTCACCCAGCAGGCTCCAAGAGACCCAGTACTTC	CASSPSRLQETQYF
.	.	TRBV2	TRBJ2-7	TGTGCCAGCAGTGATGGGAGGCAGGGGAACTACGAGCAGTACTTC	CASSDGRQGNYEQYF
few	.	TRBV29-1	TRBJ2-7	TGCAGCGTTGAAGTAGCCGGAGGGGGCGAGCAGTACTTC	CSVEVAGGGEQYF
many	.	TRBV2	TRBJ1-1	TGTGCCAGCAGTGTCTGGGGGACTAATGAAGCTTTCTTT	CASSVWGTNEAFF
.	TRBD1	TRBV5-1	TRBJ1-4	TGCGCCAGCAGCTGGACAGGGGCCAATGAAAAACTGTTTTTT	CASSWTGANEKLFF
.	.	TRBV20-1	TRBJ2-1	TGCAGTGCGGTGCGCCTAAGTTACAATGAGCAGTTCTTC	CSAVRLSYNEQFF
few	TRBD1	TRBV6-5	TRBJ1-6	TGTGCCAGCAGTTACGGGGGACAGGGGAGTAATTCACCCCTCCACTTT	CASSYGGQGSNSPLHF
many	.	TRBV4-2	TRBJ2-7	TGTGCCAGCAGCCAAGATTGGGGCCAGGGGAGTTACGAGCAGTACTTC	CASSQDWGQGSYEQYF
.	TRBD2	TRBV14	TRBJ2-7	TGTGCCAGCAGCGGCATCGAGGGAACTAGCGGGGGTTACGAGCAGTACTTC	CASSGIEGTSGGYEQYF
few	.	TRBV11-1	TRBJ2-7	TGTGCCACGAGAGATCCGTCTAAGAGCTCCTACGAGCAGTACTTC	CATRDPSKSSYEQYF
.	.	TRBV6-2/TRBV6-3	TRBJ1-2	TGTGCCAGCAGTATGACGGAGGCTAACTATGGCTACACCTTC	CASSMTEANYGYTF
.	TRBD1	TRBV27	TRBJ1-1	TGTGCCAGCAGTCCAGGGACAGGGTCGGGGTGGGCGACTGAAGCTTTCTTT	CASSPGTGSGWATEAFF
many	.	TRBV5-6	TRBJ2-2	TGTGCCAGCAGCTTAGGCCTTGAATGGCCCGGGGAGCTGTTTTTT	CASSLGLEWPGELFF
.	.	TRBV11-2	TRBJ2-1	TGTGCCAGCAGCTTACGACCGCACGGGAATGAGCAGTTCTTC	CASSLRPHGNEQFF
many	.	TRBV5-1	TRBJ2-5	TGTGCCAGCAGCTTATCGAGTCAAGAGACCCAGTACTTC	CASSLSSQETQYF
few	TRBD1	TRBV20-1	TRBJ2-7	TGCAGTGCTAGCCGGGACAGCTTTTACGAGCAGTACTTC	CSASRDSFYEQYF
.	TRBD2	TRBV10-3	TRBJ2-7	TGTGCCATCAGTGTTGGGGCCCCGGGACTAGCGGGAGAGTACGAGCAGTACTTC	CAISVGAPGLAGEYEQYF
many	.	TRBV29-1	TRBJ1-2	TGCAGCGTTGAATCGGCGGATGGCTACACCTTC	CSVESADGYTF
.	TRBD2	TRBV19	TRBJ2-3	TGTGCCAGTAGAGACCCGGGACTAGCGTCAGATACGCAGTATTTT	CASRDPGLASDTQYF
.	.	TRBV11-2	TRBJ1-3	TGTGCCAGCAGCTTAGAACCACGTAGGGAGTCTGGAAACACCATATATTTT	CASSLEPRRESGNTIYF